This TCR beta chain derives from a study of cytomegalovirus exposure and HLA in healthy donors. Primers: 60 Vbeta forward and 13 Jbeta reverse. TCRdb's copy holds only in-frame clones and misses some; the assay was immunoSEQ multiplex PCR. The table lists about 120,000 clones. The CDR3 covers 13 residues. Trimming cost V 3 bases and J 2 bases, with 9 bases left between them. Germline CDR1 is SGHKS and CDR2 is YYEKEE (reference sequence). The rearrangement joins TRBV5-5 to TRBJ2-7; tentatively, D is TRBD1 (5 bases). This TCR was sampled from a man between 18 and 29 years old in good health and CMV-seronegative. Sequencing was performed on PBMCs. The CDR3 reads CASSSDSTYEQYF. For the CDR3, the DNA is TGTGCCAGCAGCTCAGACAGCACCTACGAGCAGTACTTC.